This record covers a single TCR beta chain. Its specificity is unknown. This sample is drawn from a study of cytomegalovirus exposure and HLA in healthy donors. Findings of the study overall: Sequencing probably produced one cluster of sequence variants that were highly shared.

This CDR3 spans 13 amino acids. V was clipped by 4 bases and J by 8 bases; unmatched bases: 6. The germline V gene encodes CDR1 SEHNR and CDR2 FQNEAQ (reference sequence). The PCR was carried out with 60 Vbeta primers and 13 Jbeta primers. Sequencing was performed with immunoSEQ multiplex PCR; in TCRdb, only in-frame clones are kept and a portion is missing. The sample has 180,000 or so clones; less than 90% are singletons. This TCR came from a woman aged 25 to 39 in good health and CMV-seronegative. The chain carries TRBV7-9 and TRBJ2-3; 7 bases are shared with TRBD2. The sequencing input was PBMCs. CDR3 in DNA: TGTGCCAGCAGCTCCCGACTAGCCCGTACGCAGTATTTT. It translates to CASSSRLARTQYF.